These 28 T cell receptor beta chains originate from one sample sequenced in a study of regulatory T cells in long-lasting Graves disease. The time point here: newly diagnosed GD, antithyroid drugs for less than 3 months. PBMC-extracted RNA yielded the TCR library. Investigators prepared the TCR beta libraries by applying iRepertoire HTBI primers and Arm-PCR of CDR3 regions. One entry per CDR3 protein, called by TCRdb with MiXCR from the multiplex PCR reads. The sample has more than 300,000 distinct CDR3 sequences, about 10% seen once. These data also featured in a second study, about T cells in Graves' hyperthyroidism and ophthalmopathy.

The specimen was peripheral blood mononuclear cells (PBMCs), collected at new diagnosis, from a patient treated with antithyroid drugs. These receptor sequences come from a woman in her late teens or twenties with Graves disease.

This rearrangement joins TRBV7-2 to TRBJ2-2, with D perhaps given as TRBD1 or TRBD2 (5 bases each). Germline-derived CDR1 and CDR2 are SGHTA and FQGNSA. V was clipped by 1 base and J by 6 bases, with 18 bases between them. There are 17 residues in the CDR3. The CDR3 DNA is TGTGCCAGCAGCTTAGTTTCCATGTCGGGACGGGCCGGGGAGCTGTTTTTT. Residues: CASSLVSMSGRAGELFF.

This chain connects TRBV6-5 to TRBJ2-3; D is uncertain. Trimming left V 3 bases short and J 2 bases short, with 18 bases between. Germline V gene lookup returns CDR1 MNHEY and CDR2 SVGAGI. The CDR3 loop spans 17 amino acids. The CDR3 loop reads CASSYPTGPRFTDTQYF. DNA of the CDR3: TGTGCCAGCAGTTATCCAACGGGTCCACGATTCACAGATACGCAGTATTTT.

This clonotype was observed many times. This chain uses TRBV7-9 with TRBJ1-2; 9 bases line up with TRBD1. This CDR3 comprises 17 residues. Germline CDR1 and CDR2: SEHNR and FQNEAQ (reference sequence). Losses at the gene ends were 4 bases for V and 7 bases for J; bases not matched to a gene: 16. The CDR3 DNA sequence: TGTGCCAGCAGCTGGAGACGACCTCGGGACAGGGAGGTTGGCTACACCTTC. Residues: CASSWRRPRDREVGYTF. Drawing the rest from reference TRBV7-9 and TRBJ1-2, the complete variable domain is DTGVSQNPRHKITKRGQNVTFRCDPISEHNRLYWYRQTLGQGPEFLTYFQNEAQLEKSRLLSDRFSAERPKGSFSTLEIQRTEQGDSAMYLCASSWRRPRDREVGYTFGSGTRLTVV.

This clonotype was observed many times. The chain has TRBV28 and TRBJ2-5; the D is unclear. Germline assignment: CDR1 MDHEN and CDR2 SYDVKM. V dropped 8 bases and J dropped 2 bases, with 9 bases sitting between them. The CDR3 contains 12 residues. The CDR3: CASGERQETQYF. CDR3 nucleotides: TGTGCCAGCGGAGAGCGTCAAGAGACCCAGTACTTC.

This clonotype showed up many times. The chain employs TRBV6-5 and TRBJ2-1, with no clear D. With 0 bases removed from V and 4 bases from J, the gap between germline ends came to 10 bases. There are 15 residues in the CDR3. The germline gives CDR1 MNHEY, CDR2 SVGAGI. CDR3 DNA: TGTGCCAGCAGTTACTCGATATCCGGATACAATGAGCAGTTCTTC. It codes for CASSYSISGYNEQFF.

This clonotype was detected only once. A much more abundant neighbour one base away suggests this may be a read error. V usage is TRBV7-2 and J usage is TRBJ2-1, with D unclear. Germline V gene data show CDR1 as SGHTA and CDR2 as FQGNSA. The CDR3 sequence is 13 residues long. The CDR3 DNA is TGTGCCAGCAGCTTATCTAGATACAATGGGCAGTTCTTC. This codes for CASSLSRYNGQFF.

This clonotype occurred many times. The chain joins TRBV12-3 or TRBV12-4 to TRBJ1-3; D is unresolved. V lost 3 bases and J 3 bases, leaving 6 bases between the germline ends. The CDR3 consists of 13 residues. CDR3 region: CASSLDVGNTIYF. The CDR3 DNA sequence: TGTGCCAGCAGTTTGGACGTTGGAAACACCATATATTTT.

This clonotype came up many times. This rearrangement joins TRBV27 to TRBJ2-5; D unresolved. Trimming removed 6 bases from V and 5 bases from J, with 22 bases in between. This CDR3 has 16 residues. The germline gives CDR1 MNHEY, CDR2 SMNVEV (reference sequence). CDR3 amino acids: CASRSRRFASGETQYF. The CDR3 DNA is TGTGCCAGCAGATCACGTAGGTTCGCTAGTGGGGAGACCCAGTACTTC.

This clonotype was seen a few times. V is TRBV20-1 and J is TRBJ2-1, with 13 bases lining up with TRBD2. CDR3 size: 17 residues. Trimming removed 1 base from V and 13 bases from J; junction bases left unmatched: 16. The germline CDR1 and CDR2 sequences are DFQATT and SNEGSKA (reference sequence). CDR3 nucleotide sequence: TGCAGTGCTAGAGTCGAAACTAGCGGGAGGGCCTCAGGCGGACAGTTCTTC. It is translated as CSARVETSGRASGGQFF.

This clonotype was seen many times. CDR3 protein: CASSLSPQSHPPYF. The CDR3 DNA sequence: TGTGCCAGCAGCTTAAGTCCCCAATCCCACCCCCCGTATTTT. V gene TRBV7-3 combines with J gene TRBJ2-3; D not certain. Germline V CDR1 and CDR2: SGHTA, FQGTGA. Trimming removed 1 base from V and 14 bases from J, with 19 bases in between. The CDR3 has 14 residues.

The chain is built from TRBV12-3 or TRBV12-4 and TRBJ2-3; D may be TRBD1 (6 bases). The CDR3 has 16 residues. Trimming took off 3 bases at V and 5 bases at J, with 18 bases between the two ends. The CDR3 is CASSFLGAQAGDTQYF. The CDR3 region has the DNA TGTGCCAGCAGTTTCTTGGGGGCGCAGGCTGGAGATACGCAGTATTTT.

This clonotype appeared a few times. The V and J genes are TRBV7-2 and TRBJ2-5; TRBD2 aligns across 12 bases. CDR3 length equals 18 residues. Germline CDR1 and CDR2: SGHTA and FQGNSA. Trimming took 3 bases from V and 0 from J; bases not matched to a gene: 8. The CDR3: CASSFGLAGTLYQETQYF. Here the CDR3 DNA reads TGTGCCAGCAGCTTTGGACTAGCGGGGACCCTGTACCAAGAGACCCAGTACTTC.

This clonotype was detected many times. The chain uses TRBV7-9 and TRBJ2-1, with 10 bases identical to TRBD1. Per the germline V gene, CDR1 is SEHNR and CDR2 is FQNEAQ (reference sequence). This CDR3 spans 14 amino acids. V shed 2 bases, J shed 6 bases, and the junction held 1 base outside the gene matches. In DNA, the CDR3 is TGTGCCAGCAGCTTACGGGACAGGGGCAATGAGCAGTTCTTC. It yields the protein CASSLRDRGNEQFF.

This clonotype was recorded at least ten times. This chain connects TRBV5-6 to TRBJ2-1, with 12 nucleotides matching TRBD1. Germline V gene sequence: CDR1 SGHDT, CDR2 YYEEEE. This CDR3 contains 16 residues. Unmatched junction bases numbered 11, after V lost 4 bases and J lost 9 bases. CDR3 amino acids: CASSLHRDRGLFEQFF. The CDR3 DNA sequence: TGTGCCAGCAGCCTCCACCGGGACAGGGGGCTCTTTGAGCAGTTCTTC.

This clonotype was detected ten times or more. DNA for the CDR3: TGTGCCAGCAGTTTGACCCCACACTATGGCTACACCTTC. It specifies CASSLTPHYGYTF. V gene TRBV27 combines with J gene TRBJ1-2; no clear D. Germline V lookup: CDR1 MNHEY, CDR2 SMNVEV (reference sequence). The CDR3 runs to 13 residues. V shed 3 bases and J shed 3 bases, with 8 bases lying between them.

This rearrangement joins TRBV10-3 to TRBJ1-5; D is uncertain. The CDR3 length is 13 residues. The germline V and J ends were trimmed by 7 bases and 0 bases, with 7 bases remaining between them. Germline V gives CDR1 ENHRY, CDR2 SYGVKD. The chain's CDR3 is CAITDGSNQPQHF. In nucleotides, the CDR3 is TGTGCCATCACCGACGGTAGCAATCAGCCCCAGCATTTT.

Many counts were recorded for this clonotype. The rearrangement links TRBV18 to TRBJ1-2; D is unclear. V was trimmed by 0 bases and J by 0 bases, leaving 8 bases between them. This CDR3 comprises 15 residues. CDR1 is KGHSH, CDR2 LQKENI, per germline. This CDR3 reads CASSPPAGANYGYTF. CDR3 nucleotide sequence: TGTGCCAGCTCACCACCGGCAGGAGCTAACTATGGCTACACCTTC.

CDR3 DNA: TGTGCCACCAAGGGACAGCCAATATCAAAGGGGGTAAATGAGCAGTTCTTC. Protein: CATKGQPISKGVNEQFF. The chain carries TRBV27 and TRBJ2-1; TRBD1 matches at 7 bases. CDR1 is MNHEY and CDR2 is SMNVEV in the germline V gene (reference sequence). The CDR3 is made up of 17 amino acids. The trim removed 10 bases at V and 7 bases at J, leaving 22 bases unmatched.

This clonotype appeared many times. J is TRBJ1-2 and V is TRBV7-9, with 7 bases identical to TRBD1. The CDR3 contains 15 residues. The V segment lost 6 bases and the J segment 4 bases; nucleotides outside the gene matches: 11. Germline CDR1 is SEHNR and CDR2 is FQNEAQ (reference sequence). CDR3 DNA sequence: TGTGCCAGCAGAGGAGCCACAGGGGAAGTCTATGGCTACACCTTC. This gives the protein CASRGATGEVYGYTF.

This clonotype was detected ten times or more. CDR3 nucleotides: TGTGCCAGCAGCGGCCGGGGTAGCTGGGATACGCAGTATTTT. This translates into CASSGRGSWDTQYF. The chain employs TRBV13 and TRBJ2-3; possibly TRBD2 for D (5 bases). Trimming shortened V by 5 bases and J by 6 bases, and 15 bases separated the two germline ends. The CDR3 contains 14 residues. Germline V gives CDR1 PRHDT, CDR2 FYEKMQ (reference sequence).

Notes on this clonotype: The CDR3 end shows no conserved phenylalanine or tryptophan, and so a read error is likely. The rearrangement links TRBV27 to TRBJ2-7; a weak D match, TRBD1 (6 bases). V lost 3 bases and J lost 2, with 8 bases in between. CDR3 length: 13 residues. Looked up from germline, CDR1 is MNHEY and CDR2 is SMNVEV (reference sequence). CDR3 DNA sequence: TGTGCCAGCAGTTTGGGACAACCCTACGAGCAGTACTCC. Translating it yields CASSLGQPYEQYS.

Only a few counts were recorded for this clonotype. CDR3: CASSSDRESYEQYF. DNA of the CDR3: TGTGCCAGCAGTTCGGACAGGGAATCCTACGAGCAGTACTTC. The chain has TRBV12-3 or TRBV12-4 and TRBJ2-7; 8 bases are a match to TRBD1. This CDR3 contains 14 residues. V was clipped by 4 bases and J by 1 base; unmatched bases: 3.

The chain combines TRBV4-1 with TRBJ2-2; D is unresolved. The CDR3 runs to 16 residues. Trimming stripped 2 bases from V and 5 bases from J, with 15 bases between. The germline V gene encodes CDR1 MGHRA and CDR2 YSYEKL. CDR3 bases: TGCGCCAGCAGCCAAATGGCGAGCGTCGGTACCGGGGAGCTGTTTTTT. It is translated as CASSQMASVGTGELFF.

This clonotype was seen ten or more times. This sequence joins TRBV12-3 or TRBV12-4 and TRBJ2-4; TRBD2 matches at 7 bases. The CDR3 loop spans 16 amino acids. The junction had 9 bases not matched to a gene; V was cut back by 6 bases and J by 1 base. CDR3 DNA: TGTGCCAGCAGCCCCGGGGGAGGGTGGGCCAAAAACATTCAGTACTTC. Its protein is CASSPGGGWAKNIQYF.

In its sample, this clonotype was seen a few times. The gene calls are TRBV5-6 and TRBJ2-7; D could derive from TRBD1 or TRBD2 (5 bases each). V was pared by 4 bases and J by 4 bases, with 15 bases between. The CDR3 has 14 residues. Per germline, CDR1 SGHDT and CDR2 YYEEEE. DNA for the CDR3: TGTGCCAGCAGCCCGGGGACGGCGACTTACGAGCAGTACGTC. This translates into CASSPGTATYEQYV.

The chain links TRBV7-8 to TRBJ2-1; D possibly uses TRBD1 or TRBD2 (6 bases each). Per the germline V gene, CDR1 is SGHVS and CDR2 is FQNEAQ. The CDR3 totals 14 residues. The germline V and J ends were trimmed by 3 bases and 11 bases, with 17 bases remaining between them. The CDR3 sequence is CASSLGGVRGQQFF. The DNA of the CDR3 is TGTGCCAGCAGCTTGGGGGGAGTCAGGGGTCAGCAGTTCTTC.

The rearrangement joins TRBV5-1 to TRBJ1-1, with D hard to call. Between the trimmed V and J ends, which lost 6 bases and 2 bases, there was a span of 14 bases. Germline V lookup: CDR1 SGHRS, CDR2 YFSETQ. The CDR3 loop spans 14 amino acids. CDR3 loop: CASTPARLNTEAFF. The CDR3, as DNA: TGCGCCAGCACCCCCGCCAGGTTAAACACTGAAGCTTTCTTT.

This clonotype has only a few counts. The J gene is TRBJ1-2, the V gene TRBV6-2 or TRBV6-3; D possibly corresponds to TRBD1 (6 bases). Per the germline V gene, CDR1 is MNHEY and CDR2 is SVGEGT. Between the trimmed V and J ends, which lost 1 base and 8 bases, there was a span of 20 bases. CDR3 length equals 16 residues. The CDR3 DNA reads TGTGCCAGCAGTTACTACAGGGCAGGGAATGCGAAGGGCTACACCTTC. Residues: CASSYYRAGNAKGYTF.